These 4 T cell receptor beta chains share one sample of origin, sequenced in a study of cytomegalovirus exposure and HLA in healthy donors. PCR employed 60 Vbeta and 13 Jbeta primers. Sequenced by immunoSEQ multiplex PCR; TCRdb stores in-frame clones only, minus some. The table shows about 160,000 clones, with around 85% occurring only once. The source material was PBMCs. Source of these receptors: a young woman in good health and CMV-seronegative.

The CDR3 DNA is TGTGCCAGCAGCGGGGGGGCAACGAACACCGGGGAGCTGTTTTTT. As protein: CASSGGATNTGELFF. V gene TRBV7-2 combines with J gene TRBJ2-2; maybe TRBD2 (7 bases). Trimming removed 5 bases from V and 0 bases from J, with 10 bases in between. The CDR3 totals 15 residues. From germline, CDR1 is SGHTA and CDR2 FQGNSA.

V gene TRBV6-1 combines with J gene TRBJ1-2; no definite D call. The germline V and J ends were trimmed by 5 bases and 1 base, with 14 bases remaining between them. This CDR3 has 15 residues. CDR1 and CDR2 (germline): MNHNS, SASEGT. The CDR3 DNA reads TGTGCCAGCAGTTCCTTGTCGGGTGGTAACTATGGCTACACCTTC. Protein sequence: CASSSLSGGNYGYTF.

The CDR3 sequence: CASRDGSMNTEAFF. Here the CDR3 DNA reads TGCGCCAGCAGAGACGGGAGTATGAACACTGAAGCTTTCTTT. The chain couples TRBV10-1 to TRBJ1-1; D remains ambiguous. The germline V gene encodes CDR1 WNHNN and CDR2 SYGVQD (reference sequence). Between the trimmed V and J ends, which lost 6 bases and 0 bases, there was a span of 11 bases. CDR3 size: 14 residues.

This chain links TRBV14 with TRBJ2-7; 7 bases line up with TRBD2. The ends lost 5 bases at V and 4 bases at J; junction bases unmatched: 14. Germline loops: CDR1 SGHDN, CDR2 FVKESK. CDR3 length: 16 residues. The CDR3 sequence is CASSGGVFPPKYEQYF. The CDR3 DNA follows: TGTGCCAGCAGCGGGGGGGTGTTCCCTCCGAAGTACGAGCAGTACTTC.